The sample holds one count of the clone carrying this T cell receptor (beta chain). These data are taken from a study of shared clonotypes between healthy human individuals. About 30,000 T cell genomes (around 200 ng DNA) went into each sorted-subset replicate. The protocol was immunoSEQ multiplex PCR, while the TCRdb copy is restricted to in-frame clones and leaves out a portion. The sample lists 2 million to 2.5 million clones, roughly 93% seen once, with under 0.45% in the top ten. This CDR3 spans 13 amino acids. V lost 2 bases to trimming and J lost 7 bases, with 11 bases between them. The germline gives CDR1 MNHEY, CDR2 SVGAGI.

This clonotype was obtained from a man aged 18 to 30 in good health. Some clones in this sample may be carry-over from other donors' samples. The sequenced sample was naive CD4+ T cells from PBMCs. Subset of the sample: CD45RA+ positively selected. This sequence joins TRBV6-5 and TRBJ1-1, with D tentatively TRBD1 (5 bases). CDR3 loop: CASSYGGPFEAFF. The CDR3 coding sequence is TGTGCCAGCAGTTACGGGGGACCTTTTGAAGCTTTCTTT.